Following are 11 T cell receptor beta chains from one sample sequenced in a study of blood T cells in healthy people across ages (dated by TCRdb to between 2014 and 2017). The receptor library was made with 5' RACE. The instrument given in TCRdb is Illumina HiSeq 2500. The second PCR ran for about 6 to 12 cycles and used a J-beta primer mix along with a sample-barcoded 5' primer. TCRdb ran its own pipeline on the public reads, namely fastp trimming at Q25 and MiXCR clone calling, and kept in-frame beta chains. Each entry is one CDR3 protein sequence, shown with its most common DNA and genes. In this sample the table shows about 1.6 million distinct CDR3 sequences, 30% to 35% of which occur a single time. The biggest ten clones account for approximately 11% of the sample. The sequenced material came from blood. The receptors were gathered from a woman in her 30s in good health.

This clonotype showed up just a few times. This chain joins TRBV11-2 and TRBJ2-1; D is possibly TRBD1 (5 bases). Trimming removed 3 bases from V and 9 bases from J, with 18 bases in between. The CDR3 length is 15 residues. Germline lookup yields CDR1 SGHAT and CDR2 FQNNGV. The CDR3 spells CASSLILGKGFEQFF. The CDR3, as DNA: TGTGCCAGCAGCTTGATCTTAGGGAAGGGGTTTGAGCAGTTCTTC.

This clonotype occurred a few times. In DNA, the CDR3 is TGTGCCAGCAGCGTAGGAGGGGAAAGCTCCTACGAGCAGTACTTC. This encodes CASSVGGESSYEQYF. The chain joins TRBV9 to TRBJ2-7; D is perhaps TRBD1 or TRBD2 (5 bases each). This CDR3 is built from 15 residues. Germline CDR1 SGDLS, CDR2 YYNGEE. Trimming shortened V by 0 bases and J by 0 bases, and 10 bases separated the two germline ends.

On this clonotype: The junction differs from germline at one of its ends, possibly a read error. CDR3 loop: CAGSERQGVYEQYF. In DNA, the CDR3 is TGTGCCGGCAGTGAGCGACAGGGCGTCTACGAGCAGTACTTC. V usage is TRBV2 and J usage is TRBJ2-7; 7 bases agree with TRBD1. CDR1 and CDR2 (germline): SNHLY, FYNNEI. The CDR3 covers 14 residues.

In this sample, this clonotype turned up a few times. The chain couples TRBV7-9 to TRBJ2-1; 10 bases agree with TRBD2. V gave up 0 bases and J gave up 6 bases; unmatched junction bases: 11. This CDR3 contains 18 residues. CDR1 is SEHNR, CDR2 FQNEAQ, per germline (reference sequence). DNA for the CDR3: TGTGCCAGCAGCTTAGCCCCTAGCGGGAGCATCAGAGGCAATGAGCAGTTCTTC. Residues: CASSLAPSGSIRGNEQFF. Based on the CDR3 plus reference TRBV7-9 and TRBJ2-1, the full variable domain is DTGVSQNPRHKITKRGQNVTFRCDPISEHNRLYWYRQTLGQGPEFLTYFQNEAQLEKSRLLSDRFSAERPKGSFSTLEIQRTEQGDSAMYLCASSLAPSGSIRGNEQFFGPGTRLTVL.

This clonotype was observed a handful of times. The chain is built from TRBV10-2 and TRBJ2-1, with 15 bases fitting TRBD2. V shed 6 bases, J shed 0 bases, and the junction held 3 bases outside the gene matches. The CDR3 loop spans 17 amino acids. Germline CDR1 reads WSHSY; CDR2 reads SAAADI. CDR3 amino acids: CASRGLAGGLSYNEQFF. In DNA form, the CDR3 reads TGCGCCAGCAGGGGACTAGCGGGAGGTCTCTCCTACAATGAGCAGTTCTTC.

The CDR3 DNA is TGTGCCAGCAGCGGCCCGGTGGGACCGAGCTCCTACGAGCAGTACTTC. It yields the protein CASSGPVGPSSYEQYF. The chain uses TRBV6-6 and TRBJ2-7; either TRBD1 or TRBD2 may fit D (5 bases each). The germline V and J ends were trimmed by 6 bases and 0 bases, with 18 bases remaining between them. The CDR3 has 16 residues. Germline lookup yields CDR1 MNHNY and CDR2 SVGAGI (reference sequence).

The rearrangement links TRBV28 to TRBJ2-1; D is possibly TRBD2 (6 bases). The CDR3 has 15 residues. Trimming left V 0 bases short and J 4 bases short, with 10 bases between. The germline V gene has CDR1 MDHEN and CDR2 SYDVKM. CDR3 DNA sequence: TGTGCCAGCAGTTTATGGGCAGGGACTTACAATGAGCAGTTCTTC. Residues: CASSLWAGTYNEQFF.

As regards this clonotype: A junction boundary mismatches the germline segment, possibly from a read error. The gene calls are TRBV27 and TRBJ1-2; 9 bases map to TRBD1. Germline assignment: CDR1 MNHEY and CDR2 SMNVEV (reference sequence). The CDR3 runs to 14 residues. CDR3 protein: CASSLQGAGYDYTF. The CDR3 DNA reads as TGTGCCAGCAGCCTACAGGGGGCGGGCTATGACTACACCTTC.

With respect to this clonotype: A read error is possible here, since a much larger clone lies one base away. The rearrangement uses TRBV5-5 and TRBJ2-3, with TRBD2 matching over 9 bases. This CDR3 comprises 19 residues. Germline-derived CDR1 and CDR2 are SGHKS and YYEKEE (reference sequence). This CDR3 is CASSFSGGLAMASTDTRYF. The CDR3 region has the DNA TGTGCCAGCAGCTTCTCGGGCGGACTAGCGATGGCGAGCACAGATACGCGGTATTTT.

This clonotype was seen repeatedly, ten times or more. V gene TRBV27 combines with J gene TRBJ2-6; unclear D gene. CDR3 length: 14 residues. In germline, CDR1 is MNHEY, CDR2 SMNVEV (reference sequence). Trimming cost V 8 bases and J 4 bases, with 12 bases left between them. The CDR3 region has the DNA TGTGCCAGCCGCTCCTTCGCCGGGGCCAACGTCCTGACTTTC. Protein: CASRSFAGANVLTF.

This clonotype came up many times. V and J are TRBV4-1 and TRBJ2-7; TRBD2 is a possible D gene (6 bases). The CDR3 sequence is 14 residues long. Germline loops: CDR1 MGHRA, CDR2 YSYEKL. Trimming took 5 bases from V and 0 from J, leaving 11 bases between them. The CDR3 protein is CASSVRDFSYEQYF. Here the CDR3 DNA reads TGCGCCAGCAGCGTCCGGGACTTCTCCTACGAGCAGTACTTC.